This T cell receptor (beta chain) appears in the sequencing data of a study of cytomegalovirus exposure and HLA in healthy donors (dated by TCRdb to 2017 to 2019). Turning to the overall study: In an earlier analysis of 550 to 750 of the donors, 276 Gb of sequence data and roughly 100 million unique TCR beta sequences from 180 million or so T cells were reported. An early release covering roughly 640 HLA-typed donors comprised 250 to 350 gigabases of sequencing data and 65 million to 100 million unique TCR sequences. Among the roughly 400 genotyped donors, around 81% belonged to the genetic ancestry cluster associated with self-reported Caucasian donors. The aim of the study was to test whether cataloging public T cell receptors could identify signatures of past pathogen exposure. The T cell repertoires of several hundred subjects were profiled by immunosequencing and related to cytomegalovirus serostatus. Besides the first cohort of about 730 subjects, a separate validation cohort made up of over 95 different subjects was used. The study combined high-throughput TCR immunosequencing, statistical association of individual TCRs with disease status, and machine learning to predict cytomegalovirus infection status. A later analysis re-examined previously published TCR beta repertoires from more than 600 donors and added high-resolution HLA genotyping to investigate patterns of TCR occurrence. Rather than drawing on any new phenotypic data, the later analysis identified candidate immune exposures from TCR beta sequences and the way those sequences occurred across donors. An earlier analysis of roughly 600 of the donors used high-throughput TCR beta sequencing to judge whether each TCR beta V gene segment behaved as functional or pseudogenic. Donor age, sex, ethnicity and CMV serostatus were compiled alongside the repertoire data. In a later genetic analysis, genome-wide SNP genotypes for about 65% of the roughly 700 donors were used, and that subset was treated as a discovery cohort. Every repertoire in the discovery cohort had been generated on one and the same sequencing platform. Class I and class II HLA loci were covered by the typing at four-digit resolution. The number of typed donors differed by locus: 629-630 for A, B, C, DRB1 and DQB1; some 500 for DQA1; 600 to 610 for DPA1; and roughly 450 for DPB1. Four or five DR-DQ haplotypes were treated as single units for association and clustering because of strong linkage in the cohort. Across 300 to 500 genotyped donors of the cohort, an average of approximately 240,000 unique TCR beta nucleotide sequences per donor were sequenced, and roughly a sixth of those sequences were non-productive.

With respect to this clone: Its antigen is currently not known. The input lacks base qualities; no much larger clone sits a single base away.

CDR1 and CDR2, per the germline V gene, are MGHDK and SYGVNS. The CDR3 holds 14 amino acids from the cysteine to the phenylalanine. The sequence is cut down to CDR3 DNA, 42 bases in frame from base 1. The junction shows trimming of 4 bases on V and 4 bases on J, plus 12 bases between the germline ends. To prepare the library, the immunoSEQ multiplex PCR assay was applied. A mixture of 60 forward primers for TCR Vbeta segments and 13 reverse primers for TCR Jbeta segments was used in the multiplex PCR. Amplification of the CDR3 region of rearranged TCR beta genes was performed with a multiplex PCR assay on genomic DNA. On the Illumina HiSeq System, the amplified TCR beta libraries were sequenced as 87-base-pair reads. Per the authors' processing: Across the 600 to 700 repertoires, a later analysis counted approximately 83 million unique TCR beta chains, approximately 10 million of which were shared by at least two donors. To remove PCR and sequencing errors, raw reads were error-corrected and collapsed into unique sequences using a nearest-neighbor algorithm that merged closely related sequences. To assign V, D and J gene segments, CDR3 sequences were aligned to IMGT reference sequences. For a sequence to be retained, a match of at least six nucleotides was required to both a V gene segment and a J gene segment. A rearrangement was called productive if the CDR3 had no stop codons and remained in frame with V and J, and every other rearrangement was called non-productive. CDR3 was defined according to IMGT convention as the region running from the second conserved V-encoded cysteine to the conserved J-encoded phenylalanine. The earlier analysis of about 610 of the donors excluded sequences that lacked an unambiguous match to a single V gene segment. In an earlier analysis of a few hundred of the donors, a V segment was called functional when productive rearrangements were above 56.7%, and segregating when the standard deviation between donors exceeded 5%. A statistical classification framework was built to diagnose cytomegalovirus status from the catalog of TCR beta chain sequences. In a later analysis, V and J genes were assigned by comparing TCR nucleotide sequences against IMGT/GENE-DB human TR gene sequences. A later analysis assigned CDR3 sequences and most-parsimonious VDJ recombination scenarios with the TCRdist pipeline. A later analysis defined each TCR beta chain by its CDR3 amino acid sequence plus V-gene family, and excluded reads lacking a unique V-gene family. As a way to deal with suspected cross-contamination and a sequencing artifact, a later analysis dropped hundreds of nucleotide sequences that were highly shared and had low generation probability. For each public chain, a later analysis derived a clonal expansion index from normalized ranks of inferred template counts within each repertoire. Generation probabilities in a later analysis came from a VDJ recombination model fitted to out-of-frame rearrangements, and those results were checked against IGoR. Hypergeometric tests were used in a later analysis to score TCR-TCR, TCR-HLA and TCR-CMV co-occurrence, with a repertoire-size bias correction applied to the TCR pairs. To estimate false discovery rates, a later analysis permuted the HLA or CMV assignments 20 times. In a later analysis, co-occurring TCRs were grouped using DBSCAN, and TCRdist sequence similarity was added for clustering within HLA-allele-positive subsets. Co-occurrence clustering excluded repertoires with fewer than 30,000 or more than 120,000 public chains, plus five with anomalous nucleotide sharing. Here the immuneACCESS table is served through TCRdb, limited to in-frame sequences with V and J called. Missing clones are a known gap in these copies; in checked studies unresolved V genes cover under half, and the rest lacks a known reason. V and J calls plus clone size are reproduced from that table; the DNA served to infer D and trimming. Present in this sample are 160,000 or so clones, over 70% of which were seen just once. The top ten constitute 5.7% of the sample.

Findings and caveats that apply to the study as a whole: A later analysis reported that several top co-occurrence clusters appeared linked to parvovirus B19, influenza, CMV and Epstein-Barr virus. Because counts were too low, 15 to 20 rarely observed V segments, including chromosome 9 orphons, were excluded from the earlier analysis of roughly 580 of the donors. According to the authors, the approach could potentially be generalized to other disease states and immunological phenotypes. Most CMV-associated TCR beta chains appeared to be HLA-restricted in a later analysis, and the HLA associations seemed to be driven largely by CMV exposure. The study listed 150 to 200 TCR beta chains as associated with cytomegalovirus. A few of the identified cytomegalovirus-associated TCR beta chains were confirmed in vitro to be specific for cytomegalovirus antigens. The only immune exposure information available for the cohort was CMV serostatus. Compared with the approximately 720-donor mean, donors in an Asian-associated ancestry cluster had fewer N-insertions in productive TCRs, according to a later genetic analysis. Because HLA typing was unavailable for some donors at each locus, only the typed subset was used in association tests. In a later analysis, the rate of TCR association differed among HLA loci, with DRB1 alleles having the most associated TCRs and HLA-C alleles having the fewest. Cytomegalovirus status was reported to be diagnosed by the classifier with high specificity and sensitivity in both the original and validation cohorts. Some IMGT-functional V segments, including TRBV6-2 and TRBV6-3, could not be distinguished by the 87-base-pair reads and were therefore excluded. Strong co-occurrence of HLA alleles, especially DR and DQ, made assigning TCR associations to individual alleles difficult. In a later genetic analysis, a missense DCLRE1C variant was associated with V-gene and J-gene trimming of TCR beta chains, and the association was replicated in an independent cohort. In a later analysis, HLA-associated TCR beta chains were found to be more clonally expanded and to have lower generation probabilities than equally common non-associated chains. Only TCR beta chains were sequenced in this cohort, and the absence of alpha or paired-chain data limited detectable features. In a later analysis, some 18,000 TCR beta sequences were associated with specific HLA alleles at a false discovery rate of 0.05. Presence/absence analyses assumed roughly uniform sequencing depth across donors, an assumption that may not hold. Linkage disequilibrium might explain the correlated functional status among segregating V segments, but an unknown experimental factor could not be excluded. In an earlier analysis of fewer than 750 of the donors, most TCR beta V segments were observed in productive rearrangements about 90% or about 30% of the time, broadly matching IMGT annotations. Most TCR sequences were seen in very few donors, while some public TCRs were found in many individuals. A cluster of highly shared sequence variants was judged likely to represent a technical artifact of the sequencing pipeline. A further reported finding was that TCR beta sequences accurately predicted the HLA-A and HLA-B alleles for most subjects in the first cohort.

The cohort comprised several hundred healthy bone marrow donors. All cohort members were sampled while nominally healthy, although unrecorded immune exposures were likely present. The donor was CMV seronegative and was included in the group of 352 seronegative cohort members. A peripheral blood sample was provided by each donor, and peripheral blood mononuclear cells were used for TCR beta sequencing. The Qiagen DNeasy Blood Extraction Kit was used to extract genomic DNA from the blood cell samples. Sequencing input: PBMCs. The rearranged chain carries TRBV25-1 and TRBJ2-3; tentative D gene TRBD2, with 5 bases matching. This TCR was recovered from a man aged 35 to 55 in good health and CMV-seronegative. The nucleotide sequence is TGTGCCAGCAGTGTAGGGATGGGAGCAGATACGCAGTATTTT. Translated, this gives CASSVGMGADTQYF.